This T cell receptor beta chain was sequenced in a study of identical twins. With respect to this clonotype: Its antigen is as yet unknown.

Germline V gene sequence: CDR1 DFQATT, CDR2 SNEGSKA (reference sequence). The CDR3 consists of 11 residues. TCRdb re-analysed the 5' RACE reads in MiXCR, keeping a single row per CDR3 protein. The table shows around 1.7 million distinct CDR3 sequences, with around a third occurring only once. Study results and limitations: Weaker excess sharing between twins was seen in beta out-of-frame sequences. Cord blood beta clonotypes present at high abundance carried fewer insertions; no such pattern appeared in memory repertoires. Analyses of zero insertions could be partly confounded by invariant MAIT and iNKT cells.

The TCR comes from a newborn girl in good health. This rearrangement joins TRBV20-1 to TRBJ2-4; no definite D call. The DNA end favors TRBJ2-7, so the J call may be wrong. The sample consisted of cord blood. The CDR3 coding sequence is TGCAGTGCTAGAGTGGGTTGCGAGCAGTACTTC. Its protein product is CSARVGCEQYF.